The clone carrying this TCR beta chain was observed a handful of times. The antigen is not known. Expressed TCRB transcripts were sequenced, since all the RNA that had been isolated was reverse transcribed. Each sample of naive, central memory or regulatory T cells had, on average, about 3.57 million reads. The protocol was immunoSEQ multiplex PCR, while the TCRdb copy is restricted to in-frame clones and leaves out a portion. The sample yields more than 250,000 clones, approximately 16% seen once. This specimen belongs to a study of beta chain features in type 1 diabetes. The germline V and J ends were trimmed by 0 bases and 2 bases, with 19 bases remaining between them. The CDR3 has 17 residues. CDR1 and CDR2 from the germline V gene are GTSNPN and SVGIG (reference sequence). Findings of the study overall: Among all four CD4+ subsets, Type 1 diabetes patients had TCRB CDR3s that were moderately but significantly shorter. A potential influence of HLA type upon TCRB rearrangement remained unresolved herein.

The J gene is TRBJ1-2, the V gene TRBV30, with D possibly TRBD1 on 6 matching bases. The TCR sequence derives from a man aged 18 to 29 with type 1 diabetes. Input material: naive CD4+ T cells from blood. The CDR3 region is CAWSVLGHPKINYGYTF. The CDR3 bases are TGTGCCTGGAGTGTACTGGGACACCCTAAAATAAACTATGGCTACACCTTC.